One TCR beta chain is described in this entry. The source of the sample is a study of OX40 agonist ivuxolimab in advanced cancers. Per germline, CDR1 LNHDA and CDR2 SQIVND (reference sequence). With 5 bases removed from V and 4 bases from J, the gap between germline ends came to 12 bases. The CDR3 has 13 amino acids. Clones were read by immunoSEQ multiplex PCR, and TCRdb kept only the in-frame ones, dropping some. The data contain 55,000 to 85,000 clones, 65% to 90% of them singletons. This material consisted of CD4+ or CD8+ T cells sorted from blood, taken in a trial of the OX40 agonist ivuxolimab. This sequence joins TRBV19 and TRBJ2-7; possible D gene TRBD2, 6 bases. The sequence was collected from an adult with an advanced solid tumor such as melanoma, head and neck, liver or kidney cancer. The DNA of the CDR3 is TGTGCCAGTAGTTATGGCGGGATATACGAGCAGTACTTC. Residues: CASSYGGIYEQYF. The full variable domain, in which reference TRBV19 and TRBJ2-7 provide the parts outside the CDR3, is DGGITQSPKYLFRKEGQNVTLSCEQNLNHDAMYWYRQDPGQGLRLIYYSQIVNDFQKGDIAEGYSVSREKKESFPLTVTSAQKNPTAFYLCASSYGGIYEQYFGPGTRLTVT.